The T cell receptor beta chain described here comes from a study of blood T cell repertoires in COVID-19. In the original analysis: Nucleated cell number was recorded as an estimate derived from reference gene primer amplification. Some clones are missing from TCRdb's copy, which holds only in-frame ones; the method was immunoSEQ multiplex PCR. The V and J calls and clone size were taken over from that table, and D and trimming were inferred from the DNA. The sample has approximately 190,000 clones, under 90% seen once. The ends were cut back, 0 bases at V and 6 bases at J, with 10 bases in the middle. The CDR3 runs 14 residues.

The sequenced material came from peripheral blood. This TCR was recovered from a man between 25 and 39 years old with active or convalescent COVID-19. The genes are TRBV5-3 and TRBJ1-5, with TRBD1 as a possible D gene (5 bases). TRBV5-3 qualifies as an ORF whose function is uncertain. DNA of the CDR3: TGTGCCAGAAGCTTGGCAGGGCATAGTCAGCCCCAGCATTTT. It is translated as CARSLAGHSQPQHF.